This passage covers 14 T cell receptor beta chains from one sample sequenced in a study of T cell responses to AZD1222 COVID-19 vaccine. The table came from immunoSEQ multiplex PCR; TCRdb's copy has only in-frame clones and leaves some out. The data contain tens of thousands of clones, 90% of them singletons. Sequenced here: peripheral blood, sampled on day 0 of AZD1222 vaccination. Every receptor here comes from an adult in good health.

The J gene is TRBJ2-7, the V gene TRBV6-4; 14 nucleotides agree with TRBD2. Germline lookup yields CDR1 MRHNA and CDR2 SNTAGT. Losses at the gene ends were 6 bases for V and 7 bases for J; bases not matched to a gene: 14. CDR3 length: 17 residues. CDR3 in DNA: TGTGCCAGCAGGGAGGGACAGGGACTAGCGGGAGCGGGAGAGCAGTACTTC. Translated, it gives CASREGQGLAGAGEQYF.

V and J are TRBV4-1 and TRBJ1-1; TRBD1 matches at 10 bases. J gave up 11 bases and V 0 bases, and 6 bases lay outside the gene matches. The CDR3 has 14 residues. Germline loops: CDR1 MGHRA, CDR2 YSYEKL. The CDR3 reads CASSQDPGQGRAFF. The CDR3 bases are TGCGCCAGCAGCCAAGATCCGGGACAGGGGCGGGCTTTCTTT.

Notes on this clone: Other DNA sequences of this sample code for an identical CDR3. CDR3 bases: TGTGCCAGCAGTTTGGGCACGAACTATGGCTACACCTTC. It codes for CASSLGTNYGYTF. The chain recombines TRBV12-3 or TRBV12-4 with TRBJ1-2; D is undetermined. V was shortened by 3 bases and J by 2 bases, with 7 bases between the two germline ends. The CDR3 is 13 amino acids.

This CDR3 is CASSNRDNTGELFF. In nucleotides, the CDR3 is TGTGCCAGCTCAAACAGGGATAACACCGGGGAGCTGTTTTTT. The gene calls are TRBV18 and TRBJ2-2, with a weak D call TRBD1 (6 bases). The V gene's germline CDR1 is KGHSH and CDR2 LQKENI. The CDR3 has 14 residues. V was clipped by 5 bases and J by 2 bases, with 9 bases between them. Combining the CDR3 with reference TRBV18 and TRBJ2-2 gives the whole variable domain NAGVMQNPRHLVRRRGQEARLRCSPMKGHSHVYWYRQLPEEGLKFMVYLQKENIIDESGMPKERFSAEFPKEGPSILRIQQVVRGDSAAYFCASSNRDNTGELFFGEGSRLTVL.

The chain has TRBV6-1 and TRBJ1-2; possible D gene TRBD1, 6 bases. This CDR3 contains 12 residues. From germline, CDR1 is MNHNS and CDR2 SASEGT. V lost 3 bases to trimming and J lost 8 bases, with 10 bases between them. For the CDR3, the DNA is TGTGCCAGCAGTGACCAGACAGGAGGCTACACCTTC. Translated, it gives CASSDQTGGYTF.

The chain recombines TRBV24-1 with TRBJ2-1, with a weak D call TRBD2 (6 bases). Germline V lookup: CDR1 KGHDR, CDR2 SFDVKD. The V gene lost 0 bases and the J gene lost 7 bases, with 18 bases spanning the gap. The CDR3 totals 17 residues. The CDR3 DNA reads TGTGCCACCAGTGATTTGGCGGAGGCGGGGCCGTCTAATGAGCAGTTCTTC. This encodes CATSDLAEAGPSNEQFF.

The chain couples TRBV6-5 to TRBJ1-1; D perhaps matches TRBD1 (5 bases). The CDR3 totals 16 residues. CDR1 and CDR2 from the germline V gene are MNHEY and SVGAGI. The V end was cut by 0 bases, the J end by 5 bases, with 16 bases between. CDR3 loop: CASSYSSWGGRTEAFF. CDR3 bases: TGTGCCAGCAGTTACTCGAGTTGGGGGGGTCGAACTGAAGCTTTCTTT.

CDR3: CASSQVVTGLTSLVYGYTF. The CDR3, as DNA: TGCGCCAGCAGCCAAGTAGTAACGGGGCTGACGTCGCTTGTCTATGGCTACACCTTC. This chain uses TRBV4-3 with TRBJ1-2; tentative D call: TRBD1 (5 bases). The CDR3 has 19 amino acids. V was cut by 1 base and J by 4 bases, with 25 bases left in between. Per germline, CDR1 LGHNA and CDR2 YSLEER.

The V and J genes are TRBV9 and TRBJ2-1, with TRBD2 matching over 12 bases. The CDR3 length is 15 residues. Germline V gives CDR1 SGDLS, CDR2 YYNGEE. The V gene end was trimmed by 4 bases and the J gene end by 2 bases; junction bases not matched to a gene: 1. The CDR3 bases are TGTGCCAGCAGCCCTAGCGGGGGGGCCTACAATGAGCAGTTCTTC. Translating it yields CASSPSGGAYNEQFF. Full variable domain (outside the CDR3, taken from reference TRBV9 and TRBJ2-1): DSGVTQTPKHLITATGQRVTLRCSPRSGDLSVYWYQQSLDQGLQFLIQYYNGEERAKGNILERFSAQQFPDLHSELNLSSLELGDSALYFCASSPSGGAYNEQFFGPGTRLTVL.

The chain employs TRBV10-2 and TRBJ1-6; 8 nucleotides line up with TRBD1. The V gene's germline CDR1 is WSHSY and CDR2 SAAADI. The CDR3 spans 15 residues. V trimming: 7 bases; J trimming: 7 bases; junction bases outside the gene matches: 9. CDR3 sequence reads: CASTPGTGLNSPLHF. In DNA form, the CDR3 reads TGCGCCAGCACGCCCGGGACAGGACTAAATTCACCCCTCCACTTT.

The chain uses TRBV10-3 and TRBJ2-1; no clear D gene. The germline CDR1 and CDR2 sequences are ENHRY and SYGVKD. The CDR3 is 11 residues long. V was trimmed by 4 bases and J by 6 bases, leaving 4 bases between them. The CDR3 spells CAISGANEQFF. CDR3 nucleotide sequence: TGTGCCATCAGTGGGGCCAATGAGCAGTTCTTC.

The chain joins TRBV18 to TRBJ1-1; 7 bases agree with TRBD1. CDR3 size: 15 residues. Germline-derived CDR1 and CDR2 are KGHSH and LQKENI. With V trimmed by 3 bases and J by 5 bases, 9 bases remained unmatched. The CDR3 is CASSPSTGAGTEAFF. DNA of the CDR3: TGTGCCAGCTCACCGTCTACAGGGGCTGGGACTGAAGCTTTCTTT.

CDR3 DNA: TGTGCCAGCCAGGGACTAGCGGACACAGATACGCAGTATTTT. Translation gives CASQGLADTDTQYF. The chain links TRBV6-5 to TRBJ2-3; the match to TRBD2 covers 11 bases. The CDR3 totals 14 residues. CDR1 and CDR2 (germline): MNHEY, SVGAGI. The J segment lost 2 bases and the V segment lost 8 bases, leaving 3 bases of the junction unmatched.

V usage is TRBV15 and J usage is TRBJ1-1; the D gene is possibly TRBD1 (5 bases). CDR3 length: 15 residues. Germline V gives CDR1 LNHNV, CDR2 YYDKDF (reference sequence). Between the trimmed V and J ends, which lost 1 base and 2 bases, there was a span of 11 bases. The CDR3 DNA is TGTGCCACCAGCAGAGGAGGGGACGGCAACACTGAAGCTTTCTTT. Protein sequence: CATSRGGDGNTEAFF.